Included here is one T cell receptor (beta chain) sequence, with context. No cognate antigen has been identified for it. There are no base qualities to consult, and no much larger clone falls within one base. This sample was taken from a study of blood T cell repertoires in COVID-19 (dated by TCRdb to the early 2020s). Context from the whole study: Collaborator samples came from the United States, Italy and Spain and covered acute and convalescent phases of COVID-19. The prospective study material was composed of cDNA or gDNA derived from T cells, B-cell-depleted T cells, or PBMCs. Subjects who had been exposed to COVID-19, were actively infected with it, or had recovered from it provided the deeply sampled blood TCRbeta repertoires that made up the dataset. The repertoires were released in a freely available public database intended as a resource for research on the immune response to SARS-CoV-2. Samples were obtained from the ongoing ImmuneRACE study (first 160 participants) and from about 1,300 subjects provided by 6 global collaborators. Sample metadata almost always included a de-identified subject ID, COVID-19 status, age in years and sex. Where HLA class I and class II types were available, the types were taken from metadata supplied by the sample provider, not from assay-based typing. Here is what the overall study found, with its caveats: The quantity of clinical and demographic metadata differed by source and by participant and was supplied without curation.

The immunoSEQ Assay, a bias-controlled multiplex PCR, was used to amplify TCRbeta CDR3 regions from genomic DNA. Under the source paper's analysis protocol: The number of nucleated cells in each sample was estimated by amplification of reference gene primers within the assay. To quantify the absolute abundance of each unique TCRbeta CDR3 rearrangement, sequence reads were collapsed and filtered. For each sample, productive Simpson clonality was calculated as the square root of Simpson's diversity index over productive rearrangements. Here the immuneACCESS table is served through TCRdb, limited to in-frame sequences with V and J called. Missing clones are a known gap in these copies; in checked studies unresolved V genes cover under half, and the rest lacks a known reason. V and J calls plus clone size are reproduced from that table; the DNA served to infer D and trimming. For this sample the table gives roughly 250,000 clones, of which about 87% were detected only once. Jointly, the top ten make up over 8.5% of the sample.

Collaborating institutions collected whole blood in K2EDTA tubes following their own protocols. Collaborator samples were shipped for TCRbeta analysis as frozen whole blood, isolated PBMCs, or DNA extracted from either sample type. Counted from cysteine to phenylalanine, this CDR3 has 16 amino acids. The read is trimmed to its CDR3 DNA, 48 bases read in frame from base 1. For CDR1 and CDR2, the germline V gene (reference sequence) lists SGHNT and YYREEE. A distance of 16 bases separates the germline ends of V and J, which lose 4 bases and 5 bases respectively. The origin of this receptor is a human donor in a cohort sampled during active COVID-19. Sequences were obtained from peripheral blood. The sequence links TRBV5-4 to TRBJ1-6; the best D guess is TRBD1, with 6 bases matching. The DNA sequence reads TGTGCCAGCAGCCCAGAGAGGACAGCCAATAATTCACCCCTCCACTTT. This codes for CASSPERTANNSPLHF.